This T cell receptor beta chain was obtained from a study of CD8 T cells in ankylosing spondylitis. Study-level results: Typical of ankylosing spondylitis blood, it appeared, was a TCR beta motif of fewer than 10 highly homologous variants.

As concerns this clonotype: What it binds is unknown.

TCRdb fed the 5' RACE reads into MiXCR, producing one record per CDR3 protein. In the table there are roughly 400,000 distinct CDR3 sequences, about 22% of which are singletons. The ends lost 5 bases at V and 2 bases at J; junction bases unmatched: 4. The germline V gene encodes CDR1 MNHNS and CDR2 SASEGT. CDR3 length: 14 residues. The genes are TRBV6-1 and TRBJ2-7; 9 bases are a match to TRBD1. Material for sequencing was blood, either unsorted or a sorted T cell fraction (not recorded which). The TCR sequence derives from a male donor with ankylosing spondylitis. The CDR3 protein is CASSTDRGAYEQYF. DNA for the CDR3: TGTGCCAGCAGTACAGACAGGGGGGCCTACGAGCAGTACTTC.